A selection of T cell receptor beta chains follows, all from one sample in a study of technical replicates of blood from four donors. Sequencing used immunoSEQ multiplex PCR; TCRdb keeps in-frame clones, though not all of them. The sample holds approximately 12,000 clones; over 85% are singletons and the top ten take approximately 7.2%. Sequenced input: PBMCs. The receptors come from a human donor in good health. Both conserved end residues are part of each CDR3.

len,v_gene,j_gene,CDR3aa
13,TRBV5-1,TRBJ2-5,CASRSGGAETQYF
13,TRBV28,TRBJ2-1,CASSSGTYNEQFF
15,TRBV27,TRBJ1-4,CASTTLGQGNEKLFF
15,TRBV6-6,TRBJ2-5,CASTLSGVNQETQYF
15,TRBV10-3,TRBJ2-3,CATRSGAASTDTQYF
14,TRBV7-9,TRBJ2-3,CASSPGTGADTQYF
12,TRBV6-4,TRBJ2-1,CASSDSGTGRFF
13,TRBV10-3,TRBJ2-7,CAISDGAEYEQYF
12,TRBV18,TRBJ2-1,CASSQGLNEQFF
15,TRBV5-8,TRBJ2-7,CASSLIGLTVYEQYF
15,TRBV6-1,TRBJ2-5,CASRPSASGQETQYF
14,TRBV6-5,TRBJ1-5,CASRPGQGRRPQHF
16,TRBV10-1,TRBJ2-5,CASSDPRTGGGETQYF
18,TRBV13,TRBJ2-7,CASSLRFRYEGEADEQYF
16,TRBV5-1,TRBJ2-3,CASSLGAAGATDTQYF
14,TRBV7-2,TRBJ2-5,CASSTGTAKETQYF
15,TRBV4-1,TRBJ2-2,CASSQEVRGTGELFF
15,TRBV30,TRBJ2-7,CAWSVLSGGTYEQYF
13,TRBV7-9,TRBJ2-7,CASSLEGSGEPYF
15,TRBV5-1,TRBJ2-3,CASHSSGINTDTQYF
14,TRBV6-1,TRBJ2-7,CASILGGSSYEQYF
14,TRBV4-1,TRBJ2-3,CASSRQVSTDTQYF
14,TRBV6-6,TRBJ1-3,CASSQQGSGNTIYF
14,TRBV6-5,TRBJ1-1,CASRRQGANTEAFF
14,TRBV10-2,TRBJ1-1,CASGTGVGNTEAFF
14,TRBV18,TRBJ2-7,CASSENRGRDEQYF
11,TRBV13,TRBJ2-1,CASSAYLGGFF
13,TRBV7-9,TRBJ1-1,CATVPGSNTEAFF
14,TRBV2,TRBJ2-5,CASSEGWERETQYF